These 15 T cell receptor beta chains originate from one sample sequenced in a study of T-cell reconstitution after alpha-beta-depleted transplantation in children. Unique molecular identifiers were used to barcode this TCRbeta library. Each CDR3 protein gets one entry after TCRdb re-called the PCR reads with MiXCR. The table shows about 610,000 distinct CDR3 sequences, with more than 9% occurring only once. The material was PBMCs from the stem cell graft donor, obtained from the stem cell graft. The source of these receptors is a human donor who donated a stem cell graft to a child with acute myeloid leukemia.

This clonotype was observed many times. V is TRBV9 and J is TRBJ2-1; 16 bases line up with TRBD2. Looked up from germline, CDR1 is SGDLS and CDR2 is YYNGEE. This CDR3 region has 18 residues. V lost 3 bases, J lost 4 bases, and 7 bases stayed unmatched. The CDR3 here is CASSAGLAGGPSYNEQFF. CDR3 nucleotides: TGTGCCAGCAGCGCGGGACTAGCGGGAGGGCCATCGTACAATGAGCAGTTCTTC.

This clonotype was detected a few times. The CDR3 here is CASSQGQNEGRRFYEQYF. CDR3 DNA: TGCGCCAGCAGCCAGGGCCAGAACGAAGGACGTCGGTTTTACGAGCAGTACTTC. The chain combines TRBV4-3 with TRBJ2-7, with D unclear. CDR3 length: 18 amino acids. With 3 bases removed from V and 4 bases from J, the gap between germline ends came to 25 bases. Germline V lookup: CDR1 LGHNA, CDR2 YSLEER.

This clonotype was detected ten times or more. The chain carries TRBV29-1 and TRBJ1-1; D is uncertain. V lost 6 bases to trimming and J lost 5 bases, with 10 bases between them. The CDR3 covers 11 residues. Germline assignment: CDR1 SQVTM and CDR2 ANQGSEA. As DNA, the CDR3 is TGCAGCGTAGCGAGGGAGACTGAAGCTTTCTTT. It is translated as CSVARETEAFF.

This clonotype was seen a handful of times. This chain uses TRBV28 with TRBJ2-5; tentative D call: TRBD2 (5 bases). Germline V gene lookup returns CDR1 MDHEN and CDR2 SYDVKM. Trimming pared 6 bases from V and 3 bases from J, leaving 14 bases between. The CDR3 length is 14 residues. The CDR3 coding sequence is TGTGCCAGCAGCCATTCCAGCGGTGAAGAGACCCAGTACTTC. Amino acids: CASSHSSGEETQYF.

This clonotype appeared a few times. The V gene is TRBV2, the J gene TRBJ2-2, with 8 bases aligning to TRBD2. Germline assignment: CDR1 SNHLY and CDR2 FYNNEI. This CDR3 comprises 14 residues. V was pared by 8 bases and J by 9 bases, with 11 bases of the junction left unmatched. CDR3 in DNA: TGTGCCAGCGGGCCGCGGGGGGTTGCGTGGGAGCTGTTTTTT. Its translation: CASGPRGVAWELFF.

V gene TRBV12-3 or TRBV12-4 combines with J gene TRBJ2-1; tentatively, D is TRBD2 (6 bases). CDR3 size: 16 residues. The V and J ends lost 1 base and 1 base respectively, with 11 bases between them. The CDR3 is CASSLVQGGSYNEQFF. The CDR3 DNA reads TGTGCCAGCAGTTTAGTCCAAGGAGGGTCCTACAATGAGCAGTTCTTC.

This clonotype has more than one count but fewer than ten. CDR3 loop: CASSPMGLAGDTQYF. The CDR3 nucleotides are TGTGCCAGCTCACCAATGGGGCTAGCAGGGGATACGCAGTATTTT. This rearrangement joins TRBV18 to TRBJ2-3; D could derive from TRBD1 or TRBD2 (5 bases each). The germline gives CDR1 KGHSH, CDR2 LQKENI. The CDR3 has 15 amino acids. V shed 2 bases and J shed 6 bases, with 15 bases lying between them.

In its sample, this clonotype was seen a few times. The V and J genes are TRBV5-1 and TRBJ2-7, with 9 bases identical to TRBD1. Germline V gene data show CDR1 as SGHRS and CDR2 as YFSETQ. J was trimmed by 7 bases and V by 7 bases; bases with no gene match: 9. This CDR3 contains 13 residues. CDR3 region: CASASGTGNEQYF. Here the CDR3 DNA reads TGCGCCAGCGCTAGTGGGACAGGGAATGAGCAGTACTTC.

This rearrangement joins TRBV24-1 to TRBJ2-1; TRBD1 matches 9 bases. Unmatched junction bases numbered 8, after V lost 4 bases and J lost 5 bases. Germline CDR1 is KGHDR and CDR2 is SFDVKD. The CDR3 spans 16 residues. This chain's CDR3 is CATSESGTGFHNEQFF. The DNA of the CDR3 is TGTGCCACCAGTGAGTCCGGGACAGGGTTCCACAATGAGCAGTTCTTC.

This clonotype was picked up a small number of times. This chain's CDR3 is CSARAPRVVAGYEQYF. In nucleotides, the CDR3 is TGCAGTGCTAGAGCCCCCCGGGTGGTAGCGGGGTACGAGCAGTACTTC. The chain is built from TRBV20-1 and TRBJ2-7; TRBD2 agrees at 8 bases. The V segment lost 1 base and the J segment 4 bases; nucleotides outside the gene matches: 12. Germline CDR1 reads DFQATT; CDR2 reads SNEGSKA (reference sequence). The CDR3 consists of 16 residues.

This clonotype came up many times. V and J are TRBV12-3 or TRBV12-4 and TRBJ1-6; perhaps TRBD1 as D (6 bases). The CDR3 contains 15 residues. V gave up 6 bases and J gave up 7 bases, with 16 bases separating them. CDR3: CASSPMGGQNSPLHF. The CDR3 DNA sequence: TGTGCCAGCAGCCCCATGGGGGGCCAAAATTCACCCCTCCACTTT.

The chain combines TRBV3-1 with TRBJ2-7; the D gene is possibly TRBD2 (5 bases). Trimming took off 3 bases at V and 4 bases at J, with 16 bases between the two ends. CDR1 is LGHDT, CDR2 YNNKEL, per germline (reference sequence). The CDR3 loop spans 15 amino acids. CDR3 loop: CASSQQMVGGYEQYF. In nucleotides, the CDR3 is TGTGCCAGCAGCCAGCAGATGGTCGGAGGATACGAGCAGTACTTC.

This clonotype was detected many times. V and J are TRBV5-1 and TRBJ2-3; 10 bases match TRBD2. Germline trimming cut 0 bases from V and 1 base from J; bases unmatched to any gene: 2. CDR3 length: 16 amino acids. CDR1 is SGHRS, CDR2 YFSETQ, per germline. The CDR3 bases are TGCGCCAGCAGCTTGGGCGGGACTAGCGGCACAGATACGCAGTATTTT. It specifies CASSLGGTSGTDTQYF.

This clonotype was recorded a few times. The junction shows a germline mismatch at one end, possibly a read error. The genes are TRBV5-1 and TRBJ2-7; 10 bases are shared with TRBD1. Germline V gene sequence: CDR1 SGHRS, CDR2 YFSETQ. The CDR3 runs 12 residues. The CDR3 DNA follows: TGCGCCAGCAGCTCCCTTGGACAGGGGGTTGACTTC. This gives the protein CASSSLGQGVDF.

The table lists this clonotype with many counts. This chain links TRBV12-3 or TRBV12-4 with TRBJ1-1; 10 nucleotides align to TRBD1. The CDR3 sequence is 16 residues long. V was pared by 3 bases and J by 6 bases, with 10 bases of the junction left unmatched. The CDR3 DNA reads TGTGCCAGCAGTTTTGTAGGGGACAGGGGATCGGCTGAAGCTTTCTTT. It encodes CASSFVGDRGSAEAFF.